This T cell receptor (beta chain) was found in a study of blood T cell repertoires in COVID-19 (dated by TCRdb to about 2020). For the wider study: Samples from collaborators originated in the United States, Italy and Spain and spanned both the acute and convalescent phases of COVID-19. A de-identified subject ID, COVID-19 status, age in years and sex were almost always included in the sample metadata. Subjects who had been exposed to COVID-19, were actively infected with it, or had recovered from it provided the deeply sampled blood TCRbeta repertoires that made up the dataset. Where HLA class I and class II types were available, the types were taken from metadata supplied by the sample provider, not from assay-based typing. The samples were drawn from the first 160 participants of the ongoing ImmuneRACE study and from 1,200 or so subjects provided by 6 global collaborators. The repertoires were released in a freely available public database intended as a resource for research on the immune response to SARS-CoV-2. The material from the prospective study consisted of cDNA or gDNA derived from T cells, B-cell-depleted T cells, or PBMCs. What the research found in general, with its limitations: Clinical and demographic metadata were provided uncurated, with the amount varying by source and participant.

The collaborating institutions used their own protocols to collect whole blood in K2EDTA tubes. For TCRbeta analysis, collaborators shipped samples as frozen whole blood, isolated PBMCs, or DNA extracted from either of those sample types. About this clone: Its antigen is currently not known. Base-call qualities are not available, and no considerably larger clone is one nucleotide away.

TCRbeta CDR3 regions were amplified from genomic DNA by means of the immunoSEQ Assay, a bias-controlled multiplex PCR. In the paper's pipeline: The number of nucleated cells in each sample was estimated from the amplification of reference gene primers within the assay. To quantify the absolute abundance of each unique TCRbeta CDR3 rearrangement, sequence reads were collapsed and filtered. For each sample, productive Simpson clonality was calculated by taking the square root of Simpson's diversity index across productive rearrangements. In its TCRdb copy, this immuneACCESS table keeps in-frame sequences only and misses some clones. Where compared with another copy, unresolved V genes explain less than half of these, and the others have no known cause. For V, J and clone size, that table is used; D and trimming come from the DNA. This sample gives about 100,000 clones in total; 84% of them show up just once. The leading ten clones occupy around 2% of the sample.

Material for sequencing was peripheral blood. The receptor was derived from a man aged 70 or older with active or convalescent COVID-19.

The DNA sequence is as follows: TGTGCCAGTAGTATGGGACAGGGGGAGATGGCTTTCTTT. The translation is CASSMGQGEMAFF. The rearrangement combines TRBV19 with TRBJ1-1; 11 bases in the junction line up with TRBD1. V ends up 3 bases short and J 11 bases short, with an unmatched junction base count of 5. CDR1 LNHDA and CDR2 SQIVND were looked up in the germline V gene (reference sequence). Inclusive of the bounding cysteine and phenylalanine, the CDR3 is 13 residues long. The retained sequence is limited to the CDR3, 39 bases, with the frame set at the first base.